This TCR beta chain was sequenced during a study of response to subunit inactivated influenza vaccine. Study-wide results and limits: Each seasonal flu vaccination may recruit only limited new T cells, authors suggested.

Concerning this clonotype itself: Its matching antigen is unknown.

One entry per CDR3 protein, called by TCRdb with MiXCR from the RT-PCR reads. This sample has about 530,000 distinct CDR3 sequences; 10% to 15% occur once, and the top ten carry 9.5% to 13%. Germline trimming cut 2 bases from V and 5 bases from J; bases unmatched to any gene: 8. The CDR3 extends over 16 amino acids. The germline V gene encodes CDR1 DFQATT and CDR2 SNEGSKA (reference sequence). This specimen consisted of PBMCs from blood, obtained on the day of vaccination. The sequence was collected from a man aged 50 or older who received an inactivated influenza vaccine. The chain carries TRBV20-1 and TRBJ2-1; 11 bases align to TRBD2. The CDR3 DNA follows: TGCAGTGCTAGATCGAGACTAGCGGGGATAAACAATGAGCAGTTCTTC. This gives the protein CSARSRLAGINNEQFF.